This TCR beta chain was sequenced in a study of blood T cell repertoires in COVID-19. Per germline, CDR1 MNHEY and CDR2 SVGAGI. J was trimmed by 6 bases and V by 0 bases; bases with no gene match: 5. This CDR3 region has 15 residues. TCRdb's copy holds only in-frame clones and misses some; the assay was immunoSEQ multiplex PCR. The sample has 180,000 or so clones; roughly 89% are singletons. The sequence derives from a man between 18 and 29 years old with active or convalescent COVID-19. Sequencing used peripheral blood. This rearrangement joins TRBV6-5 to TRBJ2-1; 7 nucleotides line up with TRBD2. The CDR3 DNA is TGTGCCAGCAGTTACTCCGGACTAGGGTTCAATGAGCAGTTCTTC. Translation gives CASSYSGLGFNEQFF.